These 13 T cell receptor beta chains originate from one sample sequenced in a study of blood T cell repertoires in COVID-19. Profiling relied on immunoSEQ multiplex PCR, and the TCRdb table lists in-frame clones only, not all of them. Here the sample spans around 120,000 clones, about nine tenths being singletons. Material for sequencing was peripheral blood. The receptors originated from a human donor with active COVID-19. The donor label of this sample is uncertain.

The gene calls are TRBV10-1 and TRBJ2-7; 8 bases are shared with TRBD1. The germline V gene encodes CDR1 WNHNN and CDR2 SYGVQD (reference sequence). J lost 6 bases, V lost 1 base, and 2 bases had no gene match. This CDR3 is 13 amino acids long. The CDR3 bases are TGCGCCAGCAGTGAGTACAGGGGGACCGAGCAGTACTTC. Its protein product is CASSEYRGTEQYF.

This chain links TRBV7-9 with TRBJ2-7; a weak D match, TRBD1 (5 bases). V lost 5 bases, J lost 2 bases, and 19 bases lay in between. This CDR3 has 16 amino acids. The germline gives CDR1 SEHNR, CDR2 FQNEAQ (reference sequence). Written as DNA, the CDR3 is TGTGCCAGCAGCGCACATGTGGGGCTATTGCCCTACGAGCAGTACTTC. It is translated as CASSAHVGLLPYEQYF.

The CDR3 DNA reads TGTGCCAGCAGCTTGTGGCGGGGGGGAACATCTCAAGAGACCCAGTACTTC. This codes for CASSLWRGGTSQETQYF. J is TRBJ2-5 and V is TRBV5-4, with TRBD2 matching 9 bases. The trim removed 1 base at V and 2 bases at J, leaving 9 bases unmatched. CDR1 and CDR2 from the germline V gene are SGHNT and YYREEE (reference sequence). CDR3 length: 17 residues. The variable domain in full, with the rest retrieved from reference TRBV5-4 and TRBJ2-5, is ETGVTQSPTHLIKTRGQQVTLRCSSQSGHNTVSWYQQALGQGPQFIFQYYREEENGRGNFPPRFSGLQFPNYSSELNVNALELDDSALYLCASSLWRGGTSQETQYFGPGTRLLVL.

The rearrangement uses TRBV9 and TRBJ2-1; 10 bases are shared with TRBD2. CDR3 length: 16 residues. Trimming cost V 3 bases and J 0 bases; bases outside gene matches: 3. Germline loops: CDR1 SGDLS, CDR2 YYNGEE. The CDR3: CASSAASGGSYNEQFF. The CDR3 DNA follows: TGTGCCAGCAGCGCCGCTAGCGGGGGCTCCTACAATGAGCAGTTCTTC. Together with reference TRBV9 and TRBJ2-1, the CDR3 gives the full variable domain: DSGVTQTPKHLITATGQRVTLRCSPRSGDLSVYWYQQSLDQGLQFLIQYYNGEERAKGNILERFSAQQFPDLHSELNLSSLELGDSALYFCASSAASGGSYNEQFFGPGTRLTVL.

The rearrangement uses TRBV27 and TRBJ1-3; a weak D match, TRBD1 (5 bases). Germline V gene lookup returns CDR1 MNHEY and CDR2 SMNVEV (reference sequence). V lost 0 bases to trimming and J lost 0 bases, with 15 bases between them. The CDR3 consists of 18 residues. The CDR3 DNA sequence: TGTGCCAGCAGTTTATCATTAGATTTAGGGGACTCTGGAAACACCATATATTTT. Residues: CASSLSLDLGDSGNTIYF.

V usage is TRBV6-5 and J usage is TRBJ2-7; TRBD1 matches at 8 bases. V dropped 8 bases and J dropped 0; count of bases not matched to a gene: 3. CDR1 is MNHEY and CDR2 is SVGAGI in the germline V gene. The CDR3 covers 13 residues. This chain's CDR3 is CASRDRFSYEQYF. CDR3 DNA sequence: TGTGCCAGCCGGGACAGGTTCTCCTACGAGCAGTACTTC.

The chain recombines TRBV6-6 with TRBJ2-7; D is undetermined. CDR3 length: 14 residues. Trimming shortened V by 9 bases and J by 4 bases, and 19 bases separated the two germline ends. Germline assignment: CDR1 MNHNY and CDR2 SVGAGI (reference sequence). The CDR3 DNA reads TGTGCCAGTACGCCAAGACAAACTTTTTACGAGCAGTACTTC. As protein: CASTPRQTFYEQYF.

V gene TRBV7-2 combines with J gene TRBJ2-7, with 9 bases identical to TRBD1. Unmatched junction bases numbered 7, after V lost 4 bases and J lost 3 bases. The CDR3 extends over 15 amino acids. Germline CDR1 and CDR2: SGHTA and FQGNSA. This CDR3 reads CASSSTPGQGYEQYF. CDR3 nucleotides: TGTGCCAGCAGCTCAACACCGGGACAGGGCTACGAGCAGTACTTC. The full variable domain, its missing parts supplied by reference TRBV7-2 and TRBJ2-7, is GAGVSQSPSNKVTEKGKDVELRCDPISGHTALYWYRQSLGQGLEFLIYFQGNSAPDKSGLPSDRFSAERTGGSVSTLTIQRTQQEDSAVYLCASSSTPGQGYEQYFGPGTRLTVT.

The rearrangement links TRBV7-3 to TRBJ2-3, with TRBD2 identical over 8 bases. The CDR3 is made up of 18 amino acids. Germline V gene lookup returns CDR1 SGHTA and CDR2 FQGTGA. Unmatched junction bases numbered 13, after V lost 4 bases and J lost 1 base. Here the CDR3 reads CASSSSPFRRGGTDTQYF. The DNA for the CDR3 is TGTGCCAGCAGCTCGAGCCCGTTTCGGCGGGGGGGCACAGATACGCAGTATTTT.

This chain connects TRBV2 to TRBJ2-2; no clear D gene. The CDR3 length is 13 residues. V was clipped by 7 bases and J by 1 base, with 7 bases between them. Per the germline V gene, CDR1 is SNHLY and CDR2 is FYNNEI. CDR3 sequence: CASTPENTGELFF. The CDR3 bases are TGTGCCAGCACCCCAGAGAACACCGGGGAGCTGTTTTTT.

This chain links TRBV24-1 with TRBJ2-1; the match to TRBD2 covers 9 bases. After removal of 8 bases from V and 3 bases from J, the junction contained 4 bases not matched to a gene. In germline, CDR1 is KGHDR, CDR2 SFDVKD. The CDR3 consists of 14 residues. The CDR3 bases are TGTGCCACCATGTCTAGCGGGGACTACAATGAGCAGTTCTTC. Translated: CATMSSGDYNEQFF.

The chain couples TRBV4-1 to TRBJ2-5; D is ambiguous. Germline V gene sequence: CDR1 MGHRA, CDR2 YSYEKL. The CDR3 length is 14 residues. With 3 bases removed from V and 5 bases from J, the gap between germline ends came to 13 bases. The CDR3 coding sequence is TGCGCCAGCAGCCAGGTGTCGGGTTCGGAGACCCAGTACTTC. This encodes CASSQVSGSETQYF.

The chain carries TRBV5-1 and TRBJ2-7, with D perhaps matching TRBD1 (6 bases). Between the trimmed V and J ends, which lost 0 bases and 2 bases, there was a span of 12 bases. CDR3 length: 15 amino acids. In germline, CDR1 is SGHRS, CDR2 YFSETQ. CDR3 DNA sequence: TGCGCCAGCAGCTTGGCCGGGACACATACCTACGAGCAGTACTTC. Amino acids: CASSLAGTHTYEQYF.